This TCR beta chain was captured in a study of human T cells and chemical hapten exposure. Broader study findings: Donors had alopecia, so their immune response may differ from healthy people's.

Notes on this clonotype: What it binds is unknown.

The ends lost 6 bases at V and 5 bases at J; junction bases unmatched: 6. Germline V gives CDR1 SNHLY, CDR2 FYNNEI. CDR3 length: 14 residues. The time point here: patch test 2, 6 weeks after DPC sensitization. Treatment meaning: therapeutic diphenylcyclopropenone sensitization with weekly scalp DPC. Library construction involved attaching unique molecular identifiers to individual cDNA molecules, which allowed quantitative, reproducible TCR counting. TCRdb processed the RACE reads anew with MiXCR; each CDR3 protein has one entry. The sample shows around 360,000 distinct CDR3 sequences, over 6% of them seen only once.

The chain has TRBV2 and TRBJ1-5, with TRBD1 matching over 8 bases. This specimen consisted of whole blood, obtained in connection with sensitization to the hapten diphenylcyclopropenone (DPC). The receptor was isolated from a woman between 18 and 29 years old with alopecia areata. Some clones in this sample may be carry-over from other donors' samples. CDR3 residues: CASRTGTGDQPQHF. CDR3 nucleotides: TGTGCCAGCAGGACCGGGACAGGAGATCAGCCCCAGCATTTT.